The 27 T cell receptor beta chains below all came from one sample that was sequenced in a study of T-cell memory formation after mild COVID-19. TCRdb passed the 5' RACE reads through MiXCR, listing each CDR3 protein once. This sample has roughly 190,000 distinct CDR3 sequences, with approximately 10% found just once. The specimen was PBMCs or a T cell subset sorted from them (not recorded which). The receptors derive from a man aged 18 to 29 who had mild COVID-19 (a few samples of this study predate the infection). Cell type and time point are not known.

DNA of the CDR3: TGTGCCAGCTTTGAGAGGCAAGAGACCCAGTACTTC. Translating gives CASFERQETQYF. J is TRBJ2-5 and V is TRBV7-2; D gene unclear. The germline V and J ends were trimmed by 8 bases and 2 bases, with 9 bases remaining between them. This CDR3 has 12 amino acids. Germline values: CDR1 SGHTA, CDR2 FQGNSA.

This clonotype was seen more than once but under ten times. The gene calls are TRBV5-5 and TRBJ1-6; D may be TRBD1 (6 bases). V was clipped by 4 bases and J by 8 bases, with 16 bases between them. The length of the CDR3 is 15 residues. Germline V CDR1 and CDR2: SGHKS, YYEKEE (reference sequence). CDR3: CASSNVRGFDSPLHF. In nucleotides, the CDR3 is TGTGCCAGCAGCAACGTCAGGGGATTCGATTCACCCCTCCACTTT.

This chain uses TRBV6-2 or TRBV6-3 with TRBJ2-2; D unclear. V was cut by 0 bases and J by 0 bases, with 11 bases left in between. Looked up from germline, CDR1 is MNHEY and CDR2 is SVGEGT. This CDR3 spans 17 amino acids. CDR3 in DNA: TGTGCCAGCAGTTACTCTCTTGGGTCCGCGAACACCGGGGAGCTGTTTTTT. This sequence encodes CASSYSLGSANTGELFF.

This clonotype has only a few counts. The chain links TRBV20-1 to TRBJ1-1; the D gene is possibly TRBD1 (6 bases). Per the germline V gene, CDR1 is DFQATT and CDR2 is SNEGSKA (reference sequence). Trimming shortened V by 6 bases and J by 3 bases, and 11 bases separated the two germline ends. This CDR3 region has 12 residues. CDR3 sequence: CSAKGGYTEAFF. CDR3 DNA: TGCAGTGCAAAGGGGGGGTACACTGAAGCTTTCTTT.

This clonotype was seen ten or more times. This rearrangement joins TRBV9 to TRBJ1-1; TRBD1 is a possible D gene (5 bases). Per the germline V gene, CDR1 is SGDLS and CDR2 is YYNGEE. Trimming shortened V by 3 bases and J by 5 bases, and 17 bases separated the two germline ends. The CDR3 has 15 amino acids. The CDR3 nucleotides are TGTGCCAGCAGCGCCTTTCCAGGGATGAGAACTGAAGCTTTCTTT. The encoded protein is CASSAFPGMRTEAFF.

This clonotype was counted a few times. The CDR3 region is CASRPLAGPGKTQYF. As DNA, the CDR3 is TGTGCCAGCAGACCTCTAGCGGGGCCCGGGAAGACCCAGTACTTC. V is TRBV2 and J is TRBJ2-5; 9 bases are shared with TRBD2. The CDR3 contains 15 residues. CDR1 SNHLY and CDR2 FYNNEI come from the germline V gene. V trimming: 6 bases; J trimming: 6 bases; junction bases outside the gene matches: 11.

This clonotype was seen many times. This chain uses TRBV5-1 with TRBJ1-1, with TRBD1 as a possible D gene (6 bases). Germline V CDR1 and CDR2: SGHRS, YFSETQ. This CDR3 region has 15 residues. The V end was cut by 1 base, the J end by 5 bases, with 15 bases between. Written as DNA, the CDR3 is TGCGCCAGCAGCTTGAATGGGGGCTCAGAAACTGAAGCTTTCTTT. This gives the protein CASSLNGGSETEAFF.

This chain uses TRBV25-1 with TRBJ2-3; no definite D call. The V end lost 3 bases, the J end lost 4 bases, and 17 bases lay between the germline ends. The CDR3 sequence is 16 residues long. Per germline, CDR1 MGHDK and CDR2 SYGVNS. The CDR3 protein is CASSDPQAYPADTQYF. The CDR3 DNA is TGTGCCAGCAGTGATCCCCAGGCCTATCCCGCAGATACGCAGTATTTT.

This clonotype has more than one count but fewer than ten. V is TRBV7-6 and J is TRBJ2-7; TRBD2 agrees at 14 bases. Germline values: CDR1 SGHVS, CDR2 FNYEAQ. V lost 2 bases and J lost 6; bases outside the gene matches: 3. CDR3 size: 15 residues. CDR3 in DNA: TGTGCCAGCAGCTTACGACTAGCGGGGGGGACCGAGCAGTACTTC. Translating it yields CASSLRLAGGTEQYF.

This clonotype was observed a few times. The rearrangement joins TRBV29-1 to TRBJ1-2; weak D call: TRBD1 (6 bases). With 7 bases removed from V and 4 bases from J, the gap between germline ends came to 13 bases. Germline assignment: CDR1 SQVTM and CDR2 ANQGSEA. The CDR3 extends over 12 amino acids. The CDR3 reads CSDLDSRYGYTF. Written as DNA, the CDR3 is TGCAGCGACCTGGACAGTCGCTATGGCTACACCTTC.

This clonotype was picked up a small number of times. This chain connects TRBV20-1 to TRBJ2-1, with D possibly TRBD2 on 6 matching bases. CDR3 length: 11 residues. V was pared by 1 base and J by 13 bases, with 11 bases between. The germline V gene has CDR1 DFQATT and CDR2 SNEGSKA (reference sequence). CDR3 bases: TGCAGTGCTAGAGCCGGGACTCCACAGTTCTTC. Its translation: CSARAGTPQFF.

The chain carries TRBV28 and TRBJ2-1; D is unclear. V was pared by 10 bases and J by 4 bases, with 14 bases between. CDR1 MDHEN and CDR2 SYDVKM come from the germline V gene. The CDR3 consists of 13 residues. Here the CDR3 reads CAIVSGAYNEQFF. The CDR3 DNA is TGTGCCATTGTATCGGGCGCATACAATGAGCAGTTCTTC. The whole variable domain, remainder taken from reference TRBV28 and TRBJ2-1, is DVKVTQSSRYLVKRTGEKVFLECVQDMDHENMFWYRQDPGLGLRLIYFSYDVKMKEKGDIPEGYSVSREKKERFSLILESASTNQTSMYLCAIVSGAYNEQFFGPGTRLTVL.

This clonotype appeared a few times. The chain recombines TRBV29-1 with TRBJ2-5; tentative D call: TRBD2 (6 bases). The CDR3 contains 15 residues. With 7 bases removed from V and 2 bases from J, the gap between germline ends came to 20 bases. Germline V CDR1 and CDR2: SQVTM, ANQGSEA. CDR3 sequence reads: CSADLKAGFQETQYF. CDR3 in DNA: TGCAGCGCCGATCTCAAGGCGGGGTTTCAAGAGACCCAGTACTTC.

This clonotype has only a few counts. The chain links TRBV9 to TRBJ2-5, with 9 bases fitting TRBD1. Looked up from germline, CDR1 is SGDLS and CDR2 is YYNGEE. CDR3 size: 15 residues. With V trimmed by 6 bases and J by 4 bases, 10 bases remained unmatched. The CDR3 DNA sequence: TGTGCCAGCACCCGGGGACAGGGTATAGGAGAGACCCAGTACTTC. Translating gives CASTRGQGIGETQYF.

V usage is TRBV7-3 and J usage is TRBJ2-3, with 10 bases aligning to TRBD1. This CDR3 spans 12 amino acids. Germline CDR1 is SGHTA and CDR2 is FQGTGA. V dropped 3 bases and J dropped 10; count of bases not matched to a gene: 1. The chain's CDR3 is CASSLDRGAQYF. CDR3 bases: TGTGCCAGCAGCTTGGACAGGGGGGCGCAGTATTTT.

This clonotype appeared a few times. The V call is TRBV4-1, the J call TRBJ1-6; D is unclear. The V and J ends lost 1 base and 2 bases respectively, with 6 bases between them. CDR3 length: 15 residues. Germline V gene sequence: CDR1 MGHRA, CDR2 YSYEKL. The CDR3 sequence: CASSQVGTYNSPLHF. Written as DNA, the CDR3 is TGCGCCAGCAGCCAAGTGGGAACCTATAATTCACCCCTCCACTTT.

V gene TRBV7-2 combines with J gene TRBJ2-3; D is undetermined. V was trimmed by 5 bases and J by 6 bases, leaving 21 bases between them. CDR1 is SGHTA, CDR2 FQGNSA, per germline. The CDR3 extends over 16 amino acids. Here the CDR3 DNA reads TGTGCCAGCAGCGCCACTATCCCCCCTCCGTCGGATACGCAGTATTTT. Protein product: CASSATIPPPSDTQYF.

This clonotype was picked up a small number of times. The rearrangement uses TRBV7-2 and TRBJ2-1, with 11 bases aligning to TRBD1. Germline CDR1 is SGHTA and CDR2 is FQGNSA. V trimming: 4 bases; J trimming: 0 bases; junction bases outside the gene matches: 8. This CDR3 is 18 amino acids long. CDR3 in amino acids: CASSSDRGRGSSYNEQFF. CDR3 sequence (DNA): TGTGCCAGCAGCTCGGACAGGGGGCGAGGGAGCTCCTACAATGAGCAGTTCTTC.

The CDR3 spells CASSLLGDPYGYTF. In nucleotides, the CDR3 is TGTGCCAGCTCTTTGTTGGGAGACCCGTATGGCTACACCTTC. The chain links TRBV28 to TRBJ1-2; D not resolved. V was trimmed by 8 bases and J by 5 bases, leaving 18 bases between them. CDR1 is MDHEN, CDR2 SYDVKM, per germline. CDR3 length equals 14 residues.

The chain has TRBV20-1 and TRBJ2-2; D ambiguous. Germline V CDR1 and CDR2: DFQATT, SNEGSKA (reference sequence). Trimming removed 2 bases at V and 3 bases at J, with 4 bases between. CDR3 size: 12 residues. The CDR3 nucleotides read TGCAGTGCTAGACAGCACACCGGGGAGCTGTTTTTT. Its translation is CSARQHTGELFF.

This clonotype occurred a few times. This rearrangement joins TRBV5-5 to TRBJ1-2; D gene unclear. In germline, CDR1 is SGHKS, CDR2 YYEKEE (reference sequence). The CDR3 sequence is 16 residues long. V was clipped by 0 bases and J by 5 bases, with 17 bases between them. In nucleotides, the CDR3 is TGTGCCAGCAGCTTGGAAGGCGGCAGGAAAGTTTATGGCTACACCTTC. Translated, it gives CASSLEGGRKVYGYTF.

The rearrangement links TRBV10-3 to TRBJ2-3; 11 bases agree with TRBD2. J gave up 6 bases and V 4 bases, and 6 bases lay outside the gene matches. In germline, CDR1 is ENHRY, CDR2 SYGVKD. This CDR3 region has 15 residues. CDR3 coding DNA: TGTGCCATCAGTGGACTAGCGGGGCCTGGTGATACGCAGTATTTT. This translates into CAISGLAGPGDTQYF.

The chain couples TRBV11-2 to TRBJ2-1; unclear D gene. Trimming pared 4 bases from V and 8 bases from J, leaving 6 bases between. This CDR3 spans 11 amino acids. Germline CDR1 and CDR2: SGHAT and FQNNGV. In DNA, the CDR3 is TGTGCCAGCAGCTACCGGGATGAGCAGTTCTTC. This sequence encodes CASSYRDEQFF.

At least ten counts were recorded for this clonotype. The gene calls are TRBV10-2 and TRBJ2-7, with D maybe TRBD2 (6 bases). The CDR3 covers 13 residues. Trimming took 6 bases from V and 4 from J, leaving 13 bases between them. CDR1 is WSHSY, CDR2 SAAADI, per germline. CDR3 in DNA: TGCGCCAGCAGCCGGGACTTATTATACGAGCAGTACTTC. Its protein product is CASSRDLLYEQYF.

This clonotype was seen only a few times. This chain links TRBV27 with TRBJ2-7; possible D gene TRBD1, 6 bases. Per the germline V gene, CDR1 is MNHEY and CDR2 is SMNVEV (reference sequence). V was cut by 3 bases and J by 9 bases, with 12 bases left in between. The CDR3 contains 12 residues. The CDR3 loop is CASSFTGSWQYF. The DNA for the CDR3 is TGTGCCAGCAGTTTTACAGGGAGTTGGCAGTACTTC.

The genes are TRBV5-6 and TRBJ2-7; TRBD1 agrees at 7 bases. This CDR3 is built from 12 residues. The germline gives CDR1 SGHDT, CDR2 YYEEEE. J gave up 6 bases and V 4 bases, and 4 bases lay outside the gene matches. The CDR3 coding sequence is TGTGCCAGCAGCCCCAACAGGGGCGAGCAGTACTTC. Amino acid sequence: CASSPNRGEQYF.

Regarding this clonotype: An end of the junction does not agree with germline; a read error may underlie this. The chain has TRBV5-1 and TRBJ2-1; D unclear. CDR3 length: 14 residues. Germline V CDR1 and CDR2: SGHRS, YFSETQ. This CDR3 is CASNLMSSYNEQFF. The CDR3 DNA sequence: TGCGCCAGCAACTTGATGTCCTCCTACAATGAGCAGTTCTTC.